These T cell receptor beta chains were read from a single sample in a study of T cells in Graves' hyperthyroidism and ophthalmopathy. Each CDR3 protein is one row after TCRdb ran MiXCR on the multiplex PCR reads. The repertoire consists of about 640,000 distinct CDR3 sequences, with 20% occurring once and the leading ten covering 30% to 40%. Material: blood. The receptors shown here come from a man aged 25 to 40 with Graves' ophthalmopathy. CDR3s include the opening cysteine and the closing phenylalanine or tryptophan. A D gene is named only where the DNA matches it firmly. Some rows mark clone size as missing; the rest say once, few, many or name a class of expanded clone.

TGTGCCAGCATTTCCGGGACAGGGGCCTACGAGCAGTACTTC	CASISGTGAYEQYF	-	TRBJ2-7	TRBV28	TRBD1
TGTGCCAGCACGACACCCCTGGCCAAAAACATTCAGTACTTC	CASTTPLAKNIQYF	-	TRBJ2-4	TRBV7-6	-
TGTGCCAGCAGCCTCGTTCGGCAGGGGCAAGAGACCCAGTACTTC	CASSLVRQGQETQYF	-	TRBJ2-5	TRBV27	-
TGCAGTGCTAGAGCCCATTCCGGGACAGGGGATGAGCAGTTCTTC	CSARAHSGTGDEQFF	few	TRBJ2-1	TRBV20-1	TRBD1
TGCAGTGCTCGCGGGGCTAGCGGGAGCCCAGATACGCAGTATTTT	CSARGASGSPDTQYF	-	TRBJ2-3	TRBV20-1	TRBD2
TGTGCCAGCAGCTTGTTTCTAGCGGACACAGATACGCAGTATTTT	CASSLFLADTDTQYF	-	TRBJ2-3	TRBV7-2	TRBD2
TGTGCCAGCAGTGAGTTAACTCACCGAAATAAAGCTTTCTTT	CASSELTHRNKAFF	-	TRBJ1-1	TRBV6-1	-
TGTGCCAGCAGCGTAGGACAGCAAGGGAACACTGAAGCTTTCTTT	CASSVGQQGNTEAFF	few	TRBJ1-1	TRBV9	-
TGTGCCAGCAAGTCCCTTGGTAAGGGAGGGCCGAGGGATGAGCAGTTCTTC	CASKSLGKGGPRDEQFF	-	TRBJ2-1	TRBV6-1	TRBD2
TGTGCCATCAGTGGTCTACAGGGGGCAAGTGGCTACACCTTC	CAISGLQGASGYTF	-	TRBJ1-2	TRBV10-3	TRBD1
TGTGCCAGCAGTGAGGTGCCCGGGATTGGCGGCACTGAAGCTTTCTTT	CASSEVPGIGGTEAFF	many	TRBJ1-1	TRBV2	-
TGTGCCAGCTCACCATCGGCAGGGTCTTCGGGCTATGGCTACACCTTC	CASSPSAGSSGYGYTF	many	TRBJ1-2	TRBV18	-
TGTGCCAGCAGCTTAGATGCTTCCGTTCGGGGCGAAGCTTTCTTT	CASSLDASVRGEAFF	many	TRBJ1-1	TRBV11-2	-
TGCAGTTCCCGGGCAACTAGGGATACGCAGTATTTT	CSSRATRDTQYF	few	TRBJ2-3	TRBV20-1	-
TGTGCCAGCAGCTTAGCAGGGACGGACACCGGGGAGCTGTTTTTT	CASSLAGTDTGELFF	-	TRBJ2-2	TRBV11-2	-
TGTGCCAGCAGCGTAGGAGGGGGGACTAATGAAAAACTGTTTTTT	CASSVGGGTNEKLFF	-	TRBJ1-4	TRBV9	-
TGTGCCAGCAGCTCGAATGCTTGGGGCAGTTATTCACCCCTCCACTTT	CASSSNAWGSYSPLHF	few	TRBJ1-6	TRBV11-2	-
TGTGCCAGTACTCGGGGGTCGCGGAATCAGCCCCAGCATTTT	CASTRGSRNQPQHF	few	TRBJ1-5	TRBV28	-
TGTGCCAGCAAACAGACAGGGCGGGTTAGCAATCAGCCCCAGCATTTT	CASKQTGRVSNQPQHF	-	TRBJ1-5	TRBV28	TRBD1
TGTGCCAGCAGCTTAGCAAGTCAAGGAGAACAGTACTTC	CASSLASQGEQYF	few	TRBJ2-5	TRBV7-2	-
TGTGCCAGCGTCCAACCGGGACTGGGGGAAAAACTGTTTTTT	CASVQPGLGEKLFF	many	TRBJ1-4	TRBV6-1	-
TGTGCCTGCAGCCAAGTTTCCGTGAACACTGAAGCTTTCTTT	CACSQVSVNTEAFF	few	TRBJ1-1	TRBV3-1	-
TGTGCCAGCAGAAAGGGACAGGGAACTGGAAACACCATATATTTT	CASRKGQGTGNTIYF	-	TRBJ1-3	TRBV6-1	TRBD1
TGTGCCAGCAGCCAAGGGACTAGCGGGACTGGAGCCTACAATGAGCAGTTCTTC	CASSQGTSGTGAYNEQFF	many	TRBJ2-1	TRBV3-1	TRBD2
TGTGCCAGCAGTGAACGACTGGTCTCCTACAATGAGCAGTTCTTC	CASSERLVSYNEQFF	many	TRBJ2-1	TRBV2	-
TGCAGCGTCGGGGAAGGAGTCAATCAGCCCCAGCATTTT	CSVGEGVNQPQHF	-	TRBJ1-5	TRBV29-1	-
TGTGCCAGCAGTTTCCAGTCGAGACCTCCCTACGAGCAGTACTTC	CASSFQSRPPYEQYF	many	TRBJ2-7	TRBV12-3/TRBV12-4	-
TGTGCCAGCAGCGTAGAAGGAAGGTTGGGGAACACCGGGGAGCTGTTTTTT	CASSVEGRLGNTGELFF	few	TRBJ2-2	TRBV9	-
TGTGCCAGCAGCCGGGGTACGGGAGTTCAGGAGGAGACCCAGTACTTC	CASSRGTGVQEETQYF	many	TRBJ2-5	TRBV28	-
TGTGCCAGCAGTGAAGCATCGGGGGCCGGCACTGAAGCTTTCTTT	CASSEASGAGTEAFF	many	TRBJ1-1	TRBV2	-
TGTGCCAGCAGTTTAGCGCACTGTTGGGGCGGGAGTTGGTACGAGCAGTACTTC	CASSLAHCWGGSWYEQYF	many	TRBJ2-7	TRBV12-3/TRBV12-4	TRBD2
TGTGCCAGCAGCCAAGGGCGGGGAAGGTACGAGCAGTACTTC	CASSQGRGRYEQYF	many	TRBJ2-7	TRBV3-1	-
TGTGCCAGCAGTCGGGATTTGAACACTGAAGCTTTCTTT	CASSRDLNTEAFF	-	TRBJ1-1	TRBV7-9	-
TGTGCCAGCAGCTTACAGGGGGCAACATACGAGCAGTACTTC	CASSLQGATYEQYF	many	TRBJ2-7	TRBV11-2	TRBD1
TGTGCCAGCAGCGCCACAGGCTTAAAGGAGTCACCCCTCCACTTT	CASSATGLKESPLHF	-	TRBJ1-6	TRBV9	-
TGTGCCAGCAGCCACCAGGGAAAATCTTACAATGAGCAGTTCTTC	CASSHQGKSYNEQFF	many	TRBJ2-1	TRBV3-1	-